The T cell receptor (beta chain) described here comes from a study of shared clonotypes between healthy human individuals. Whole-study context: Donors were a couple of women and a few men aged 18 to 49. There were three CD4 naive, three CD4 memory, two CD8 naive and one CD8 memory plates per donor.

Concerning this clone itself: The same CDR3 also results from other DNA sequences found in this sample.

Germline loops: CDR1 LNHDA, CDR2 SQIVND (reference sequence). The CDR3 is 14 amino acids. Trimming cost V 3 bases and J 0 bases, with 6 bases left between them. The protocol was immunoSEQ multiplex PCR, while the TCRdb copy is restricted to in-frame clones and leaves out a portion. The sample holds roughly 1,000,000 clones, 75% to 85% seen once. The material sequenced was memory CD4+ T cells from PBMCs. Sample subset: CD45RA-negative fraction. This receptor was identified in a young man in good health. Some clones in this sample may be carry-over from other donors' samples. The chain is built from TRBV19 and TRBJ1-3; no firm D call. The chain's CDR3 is CASSIRGSGNTIYF. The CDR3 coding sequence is TGTGCCAGTAGTATCAGAGGCTCTGGAAACACCATATATTTT.